Listed below are T cell receptor beta chains from one sample, sequenced in a study of cytomegalovirus exposure and HLA in healthy donors. Repertoires were generated with immunoSEQ multiplex PCR, while TCRdb's copy carries only in-frame clones and drops some. This table has around 170,000 clones, approximately 71% appearing once. The sample comprised PBMCs. These receptor sequences come from a girl under 18 in good health and CMV-seronegative. Each CDR3 is given with its conserved first and last residue. Fields, in order: J gene, V gene, clone size, D gene, CDR3 DNA, CDR3 protein. A D gene is named only where the DNA matches it firmly. Rows may omit the clone size; those that give it use once, few, many or a size class.

TRBJ1-4 TRBV12-1 once - TGTGCCAGCAGCTTTTCCCGGGACAGCTTGAGCGGGGAAAAACTGTTTTTT CASSFSRDSLSGEKLFF
TRBJ2-2 TRBV2 - TRBD1 TGTGCCAGCAGTGATGACAGGGGTCACACCGGGGAGCTGTTTTTT CASSDDRGHTGELFF
TRBJ1-2 TRBV5-4 - TRBD1 TGTGCCAGCAGCGCGATAACCGGACAGGGACGGTCTGGCTACACCTTC CASSAITGQGRSGYTF
TRBJ1-1 TRBV5-1 - - TGCGCCAGCAGCTTGGCCAGGTTAGGAACAACTGAAGCTTTCTTT CASSLARLGTTEAFF
TRBJ2-3 TRBV6-6 - - TGTGCCGCCGAGGGTATCACAGATACGCAGTATTTT CAAEGITDTQYF
TRBJ2-7 TRBV12-5 - - TGTGCTAGTGGTTTTTCCATGTGGGTAGGGCCTACTAGAGACTACGAGCAGTACTTC CASGFSMWVGPTRDYEQYF
TRBJ2-2 TRBV6-6 - TRBD1 TGTGCCAGCAGTCCTCCGGGACAGGAGTCCACCGGGGAGCTGTTTTTT CASSPPGQESTGELFF
TRBJ1-6 TRBV2 - - TGTGCCAGCAGTGCGGGCGGGAATTCACCCCTCCACTTT CASSAGGNSPLHF
TRBJ2-2 TRBV7-7 - - TGTGCTAGCAGCTTAGTGTCAGGGAACACCGGGGAGCTGTTTTTT CASSLVSGNTGELFF
TRBJ2-5 TRBV7-2 - TRBD2 TGTGCCAGCAGCTTAGTTGTTAGCGGGGCCCAAGAGACCCAGTACTTC CASSLVVSGAQETQYF
TRBJ2-2 TRBV6-1 - - TGTGCCAGCAGTACTCTAGGCACCGGGGAGCTGTTTTTT CASSTLGTGELFF
TRBJ2-6 TRBV4-2 - TRBD1 TGTGCCAGCAGCCGAACCGGGACAGCAGTCTCCGGGGCCAACGTCCTGACTTTC CASSRTGTAVSGANVLTF
TRBJ2-7 TRBV19 - - TGTGCCAGTAGTATAGGAGGGGGTCGCGAGCAGTACTTC CASSIGGGREQYF
TRBJ2-1 TRBV6-5 - - TGTGCCAGCAGTCGGGACTTCCCATTGCGGAATGAGCAGTTCTTC CASSRDFPLRNEQFF
TRBJ2-7 TRBV30 - - TGTGCCTGGAGTGTAGGGCGGGGTGGTTCCTACGAGCAGTACTTT CAWSVGRGGSYEQYF
TRBJ1-1 TRBV7-2 - - TGTGCCAGCAGCATTAACAGGGATACTGAAGCTTTCTTT CASSINRDTEAFF
TRBJ2-3 TRBV5-1 few TRBD2 TGCGCCAGCAGCTTCAGTAGCGGGGGGACAGATACGCAGTATTTT CASSFSSGGTDTQYF
TRBJ2-5 TRBV5-6 few - TGTGCCAGCAGCTCACAGGGGAGGGAGACCCAGTACTTC CASSSQGRETQYF
TRBJ2-6 TRBV2 - TRBD1 TGTGCCAGCAGTCCCGGGACAGGGGCGGGAGCTGGGGCCAACGTCCTGACTTTC CASSPGTGAGAGANVLTF
TRBJ2-5 TRBV5-1 - TRBD2 TGCGCCAGCAGCTTGAGGGCTAGCGGGGGTCGCGCTGGAGCATTCCAAGAGACCCAGTACTTC CASSLRASGGRAGAFQETQYF
TRBJ2-5 TRBV4-2 - TRBD2 TGTGCCAGCAGCCAAGATCCCCGGGGGGGGGAGACCCAGTACTTC CASSQDPRGGETQYF
TRBJ1-5 TRBV6-5 - TRBD1 TGTGCCAGCAGTTACTCGGACACAGGGGGCACGCAGCCCCAGCATTTT CASSYSDTGGTQPQHF
TRBJ1-2 TRBV19 - - TGTGCCAGTCTCCATACAGGAAGGGATGGCTACACCTTC CASLHTGRDGYTF
TRBJ2-3 TRBV2 few TRBD2 TGTGCCAGCTCAGCTAGCGGGGGATATAGCACAGATACGCAGTATTTT CASSASGGYSTDTQYF
TRBJ2-2 TRBV2 few TRBD2 TGTGCCAGCAGGGGGTGGGGAGCGGGGGACCCGAACACCGGGGAGCTGTTTTTT CASRGWGAGDPNTGELFF
TRBJ1-1 TRBV5-1 - - TGCGCCAGCACAGCCGGGACAACTATGAACACTGAAGCTTTCTTT CASTAGTTMNTEAFF
TRBJ1-1 TRBV20-1 - - TGCAGTGCTGGAGGAGGCACTGAAGCTTTCTTT CSAGGGTEAFF
TRBJ2-5 TRBV5-1 - - TGCGCCAGCGCCAGGACAGTGGAGACCCAGTACTTC CASARTVETQYF
TRBJ2-2 TRBV6-1 few - TGTGCCAGCAAGAGACAGGGAGGCACCGGGGAGCTGTTTTTT CASKRQGGTGELFF
TRBJ1-1 TRBV4-1 few - TGCGCCAGCAGCCAAGGACAGTCTGAAGCTTTCTTT CASSQGQSEAFF
TRBJ1-4 TRBV6-5 - TRBD1 TGTGCCAGCAGTTACTCGACAGGGTTTGGTGAAAAACTGTTTTTT CASSYSTGFGEKLFF
TRBJ2-4 TRBV6-5 few - TGTGCCAGCAGTTATCTCGGAGGAGTAGCCAAAAACATTCAGTACTTC CASSYLGGVAKNIQYF
TRBJ1-1 TRBV5-1 - TRBD1 TGCGCCAGCAGCCACCTACAGGGGGGGGACACTGAAGCTTTCTTT CASSHLQGGDTEAFF
TRBJ1-1 TRBV6-6 - - TGTGCCAGCAGCCCCGCGGGGGTCAACACTGAAGCTTTCTTT CASSPAGVNTEAFF
TRBJ2-7 TRBV4-1 - - TGCACCAGCAGCCCCCTCCCGACTAGCTACGAGCAGTACTTC CTSSPLPTSYEQYF
TRBJ2-1 TRBV5-4 - TRBD1 TGTGCCAGCAGCGTACGAGGGACAGAGAATGAGCAGTTCTTC CASSVRGTENEQFF
TRBJ1-5 TRBV27 - - TGTGCCAGCAGTTTCGCAGGGAAACAGCCCCAGCATTTT CASSFAGKQPQHF
TRBJ1-1 TRBV29-1 - - TGCGGCGGGGCCGGGAAGGGCGACACTGAAGCTTTCTTT CGGAGKGDTEAFF
TRBJ2-7 TRBV6-1 - - TGTGCCAGCAGAGGAGGGGGCCGAATTTACGAGCAGTACTTC CASRGGGRIYEQYF
TRBJ2-7 TRBV27 - - TGTGCCAGCAGTTTCCTACTCTGGGGGGGGCCTCCAAGCTCCTACGAGCAGTACTTC CASSFLLWGGPPSSYEQYF
TRBJ2-1 TRBV20-1 - - TGCAGTGCTAGTCGCGCGTTCTTC CSASRAFF
TRBJ2-5 TRBV5-8 - - TGTGCCAGCAGCTTGGGTGTAAGCGGTTTGAGAAAAGAGACCCAGTACTTC CASSLGVSGLRKETQYF
TRBJ1-1 TRBV18 - - TGTGCCAGCTCACTCGGGGTGACTGAAGCTTTCTTT CASSLGVTEAFF
TRBJ2-2 TRBV11-2 - TRBD1 TGTGCCAGCAGCTTCTGGACAGGGACAACCGGGGAGCTGTTTTTT CASSFWTGTTGELFF
TRBJ2-5 TRBV6-1 - TRBD2 TGTGCCAGCAGTTCAAGCGGGGGGGCTCCAGAGACCCAGTACTTC CASSSSGGAPETQYF
TRBJ1-4 TRBV5-1 - TRBD1 TGCGCCAGCAGCTTGGCTACAGGGGTTGAAAAACTGTTTTTT CASSLATGVEKLFF
TRBJ1-1 TRBV7-2 - - TGTGCCAGCAGCTTGGGGGGGCTTAGGACTGAAGCTTTCTTT CASSLGGLRTEAFF
TRBJ1-5 TRBV6-5 - TRBD1 TGTGCCAGCAGTTACTGGGCAGGGGGCGCGATCCAGCCCCAGCATTTT CASSYWAGGAIQPQHF
TRBJ2-7 TRBV27 few TRBD2 TGTGCCAGCAGAACCCTAGCGGGGGCCCTCAACTTC CASRTLAGALNF
TRBJ1-2 TRBV19 - - TGTGCCAGTATCGGGGGGGACACCTCTAACTATGGCTACACCTTC CASIGGDTSNYGYTF
TRBJ1-1 TRBV28 once - TGTGCCAGCAGTTTCCGGGAAAAAGAGGGCACTGAAGCTTTCTTT CASSFREKEGTEAFF
TRBJ1-1 TRBV4-1 - - TGCGCCAGCAGCCAAGGAAGGGGTTGGAACACTGAAGCTTTCTTT CASSQGRGWNTEAFF
TRBJ2-2 TRBV2 - TRBD2 TGTGCCAGCAGGATTCTAGCGGGGGTAAACACCGGGGAGCTGTTTTTT CASRILAGVNTGELFF
TRBJ1-3 TRBV9 - - TGTGCCAGCAGCGTAGCGGGTCGAAGCTCTGGAAACACCATATATTTT CASSVAGRSSGNTIYF
TRBJ1-3 TRBV28 - - TGTGCCAGCAATTTCCAAGGGGACATATATTTT CASNFQGDIYF
TRBJ1-1 TRBV6-5 few - TGTGCCAGCAGTTACGGGGGGGATGCTTTCTTT CASSYGGDAFF
TRBJ1-1 TRBV27 - - TGTGCCAGCAGTCCGGGATCCTCCATGAACACTGAAGCTTTCTTT CASSPGSSMNTEAFF
TRBJ1-4 TRBV5-1 - - TGCGCCAGCAGAGAGGGAGATGGTGAAAAACTGTTTTTT CASREGDGEKLFF
TRBJ1-2 TRBV18 - - TGTGCCAGCTCACCCCCACAGGAAGGGATCTATGGCTACACCTTC CASSPPQEGIYGYTF